The rows below give T cell receptor beta chains drawn from one sample of a study of coeliac disease. The protocol was immunoSEQ multiplex PCR, while the TCRdb copy is restricted to in-frame clones and leaves out a portion. The table has 2,000 to 3,000 clones, around 65% seen once; the top ten hold 14%. Sequences were obtained from lamina propria lymphocytes from the gut. All receptors derive from a woman in her seventies with celiac disease on a gluten-free diet. CDR3s include the opening cysteine and the closing phenylalanine or tryptophan. Each record gives: D gene, V gene, J gene, clone size, CDR3 protein, CDR3 DNA. A D gene is named only where the DNA matches it firmly. Clone size is stated in some rows and not others, as once, few, many or a class when expanded.

TRBD2,TRBV5-1,TRBJ2-7,.,CASSLSTSGALLSYEQYF,TGCGCCAGCAGCTTGAGCACTAGCGGGGCACTACTTTCCTACGAGCAGTACTTC
.,TRBV5-6,TRBJ1-2,few,CASSLDRSNYGYTF,TGTGCCAGCAGCTTGGACAGGTCTAACTATGGCTACACCTTC
TRBD2,TRBV7-8,TRBJ2-3,.,CASSWTSGALGTQYF,TGTGCCAGCAGCTGGACTAGCGGGGCTTTGGGTACGCAGTATTTT
TRBD1,TRBV18,TRBJ2-5,.,CASSLHQGAETQYF,TGTGCCAGCTCACTTCACCAGGGGGCAGAGACCCAGTACTTC
TRBD1,TRBV5-4,TRBJ2-2,once,CASSSGTGNTGELFF,TGTGCCAGCAGCTCGGGGACAGGGAACACCGGGGAGCTGTTTTTT
.,TRBV5-1,TRBJ1-4,once,CASSPPGFQTNEKLFF,TGCGCCAGCAGCCCTCCGGGTTTCCAGACTAATGAAAAACTGTTTTTT
.,TRBV19,TRBJ1-2,.,CASSIGRGYGYTF,TGTGCCAGTAGTATCGGACGGGGCTATGGCTACACCTTC
.,TRBV19,TRBJ2-5,.,CASRQSGETQYF,TGTGCCAGTAGACAGTCAGGGGAGACCCAGTACTTC
TRBD1,TRBV5-1,TRBJ1-2,.,CASSWGTGTGNGYTF,TGTGCCAGCAGCTGGGGAACCGGGACAGGGAATGGCTACACCTTC
TRBD2,TRBV7-2,TRBJ2-3,.,CASSLAPSGRGSDTQYF,TGTGCCAGCAGCTTAGCCCCTAGCGGCCGAGGAAGTGATACGCAGTATTTT
TRBD1,TRBV18,TRBJ1-1,once,CASSPATGFTEAFF,TGTGCCAGCTCACCAGCGACAGGGTTCACTGAAGCTTTCTTT
.,TRBV5-1,TRBJ1-1,.,CASSPKRGNTEAFF,TGCGCCAGCAGCCCAAAACGGGGGAACACTGAAGCTTTCTTT
.,TRBV28,TRBJ1-2,once,CASSNPGHLDGYTF,TGTGCCAGCAGCAATCCGGGACATCTGGATGGCTACACCTTC
.,TRBV6-5,TRBJ2-1,.,CASSYTTPGSNEQFF,TGTGCCAGCAGTTACACGACCCCCGGGTCGAATGAGCAGTTCTTC
.,TRBV6-5,TRBJ1-1,.,CASSPNGQTVKAFF,TGTGCCAGCAGTCCTAACGGACAGACGGTAAAAGCTTTCTTT
.,TRBV5-1,TRBJ2-1,.,CASSWGGANEQFF,TGTGCCAGCAGCTGGGGGGGGGCCAATGAGCAGTTCTTC
.,TRBV6-1,TRBJ2-7,.,CASTVSSYEQYF,TGTGCCAGCACGGTTAGCTCCTACGAGCAGTACTTC
.,TRBV2,TRBJ1-2,.,CASFRSQSGVEDYGYTF,TGTGCCAGCTTCCGCTCGCAATCAGGGGTTGAAGACTATGGCTACACCTTC
TRBD1,TRBV18,TRBJ1-2,few,CASSPDRHPNYGYTF,TGTGCCAGCTCACCGGACAGGCACCCTAACTATGGCTACACCTTC
.,TRBV5-5,TRBJ1-2,.,CASSLDDTANYGYTF,TGTGCCAGCAGCTTGGATGACACCGCTAACTATGGCTACACCTTC
.,TRBV4-2,TRBJ2-1,.,CASSQAFALVLLNEQFF,TGTGCCAGCAGCCAAGCCTTCGCCCTAGTCCTCCTTAATGAGCAGTTCTTC
TRBD2,TRBV19,TRBJ2-1,.,CASNPGLHNEQFF,TGTGCCAGTAACCCGGGACTACACAATGAGCAGTTCTTC
.,TRBV7-9,TRBJ2-5,.,CASSLGDLVVASETQYF,TGTGCCAGCAGCTTAGGCGACTTAGTGGTCGCGTCAGAGACCCAGTACTTC
TRBD2,TRBV11-3,TRBJ2-1,.,CASSGTTHNEQFF,TGTGCCAGCAGTGGGACTACCCACAATGAGCAGTTCTTC
.,TRBV7-9,TRBJ2-7,.,CASSFEGVYSYEQYF,TGTGCCAGCAGCTTTGAGGGGGTATACTCCTACGAGCAGTACTTC
TRBD2,TRBV11-2,TRBJ2-3,few,CASSPGGAGGYTDTQYF,TGTGCCAGCAGCCCCGGAGGAGCGGGGGGGTACACAGATACGCAGTATTTT
TRBD1,TRBV6-5,TRBJ1-2,few,CASSYKGTGPNYGYTF,TGTGCCAGCAGTTACAAAGGGACAGGGCCGAACTATGGCTACACCTTC
.,TRBV4-2,TRBJ1-1,.,CASSLGRGNTEAFF,TGTGCCAGCAGCCTAGGACGGGGGAACACTGAAGCTTTCTTT
TRBD1,TRBV19,TRBJ2-6,.,CASSIGTGESGANVLTF,TGTGCCAGTAGTATCGGGACAGGGGAATCTGGGGCCAACGTCCTGACTTTC
TRBD1,TRBV2,TRBJ2-5,.,CASRRDSQETQYF,TGTGCCAGCAGGAGGGACAGCCAAGAGACCCAGTACTTC
.,TRBV29-1,TRBJ1-5,few,CSVGGPDQPQHF,TGCAGCGTCGGGGGACCCGATCAGCCCCAGCATTTT
.,TRBV4-1,TRBJ2-1,few,CASSQVGGGLSYNEQFF,TGCGCCAGCAGCCAAGTGGGCGGAGGCCTCTCCTACAATGAGCAGTTCTTC
TRBD1,TRBV29-1,TRBJ2-3,.,CSVEGSGGWADTQYF,TGCAGCGTTGAAGGATCAGGGGGCTGGGCAGATACGCAGTATTTT
TRBD1,TRBV5-6,TRBJ2-2,few,CASSSLGTGARGELFF,TGTGCCAGCAGCTCACTCGGGACAGGGGCAAGAGGGGAGCTGTTTTTT
.,TRBV5-1,TRBJ2-5,.,CASSPTGETQYF,TGCGCCAGCAGCCCAACCGGAGAGACCCAGTACTTC
TRBD1,TRBV5-1,TRBJ1-2,.,CASSPQTGGEGYTF,TGTGCCAGCAGCCCCCAGACAGGGGGCGAAGGCTACACCTTC
.,TRBV10-3,TRBJ1-5,.,CAISRGDQPQHF,TGTGCCATTTCTAGAGGAGATCAGCCCCAGCATTTT
.,TRBV5-1,TRBJ2-7,.,CASSLVSDGEQYF,TGCGCCAGCAGCTTGGTTAGCGACGGCGAGCAGTACTTC
TRBD1,TRBV11-2,TRBJ2-5,few,CASSVPGGVETQYF,TGTGCCAGCAGTGTGCCAGGGGGCGTAGAGACCCAGTACTTC
.,TRBV7-6,TRBJ2-1,.,CASSVKTGFSYNEQFF,TGTGCCAGCAGCGTCAAAACAGGGTTTTCCTACAATGAGCAGTTCTTC
.,TRBV14,TRBJ1-1,few,CASSPGGADPAFF,TGTGCCAGCAGCCCGGGGGGGGCGGACCCAGCTTTCTTT
TRBD1,TRBV4-2,TRBJ2-5,few,CASSQEEWTGLGETQYF,TGTGCCAGCAGCCAAGAGGAGTGGACAGGGTTAGGAGAGACCCAGTACTTC
.,TRBV19,TRBJ1-5,.,CASNGRGDRPRHQPQHF,TGTGCCAGTAACGGTAGAGGTGACAGGCCCAGGCATCAGCCCCAGCATTTT
.,TRBV28,TRBJ1-2,.,CASSSNREGGYTF,TGTGCCAGCAGTTCAAACAGGGAGGGAGGCTACACCTTC
.,TRBV5-6,TRBJ2-3,.,CASSPRRSADTQYF,TGTGCCAGCAGCCCCCGTCGGTCTGCGGATACGCAGTATTTT
TRBD1,TRBV5-6,TRBJ1-2,large,CASSWVGQGDYGYTF,TGTGCCAGCAGCTGGGTAGGACAGGGCGACTATGGCTACACCTTC
.,TRBV6-1,TRBJ1-5,.,CAGRQDLGGNQPQHF,TGTGCCGGGAGACAGGACTTGGGGGGCAATCAGCCCCAGCATTTT
TRBD2,TRBV6-1,TRBJ2-7,few,CASRSGGAGDYEQYF,TGTGCCAGCAGATCGGGGGGGGCAGGGGATTACGAGCAGTACTTC